This is a list of T cell receptor beta chains from one sample in a study of cytomegalovirus exposure and HLA in healthy donors. Here immunoSEQ multiplex PCR was the method, and the copy in TCRdb shows in-frame clones only, minus some. Found here are 90,000 to 120,000 clones, 75% of them singletons; the top ten hold roughly an eighth. The specimen was PBMCs. The receptors originated from a male donor in good health and CMV-seropositive. Both conserved end residues are part of each CDR3. D genes are given only for firm matches.

D: NA; J: TRBJ1-1; V: TRBV5-6; CDR3: CASSLGLSYLNTEAFF
D: NA; J: TRBJ2-3; V: TRBV7-8; CDR3: CASSRARETQYF
D: NA; J: TRBJ1-1; V: TRBV25-1; CDR3: CASSAQGRMGPEAFF
D: NA; J: TRBJ2-7; V: TRBV9; CDR3: CASSVELAGEQYF
D: NA; J: TRBJ1-1; V: TRBV30; CDR3: CAWSVRAPLEAFF
D: NA; J: TRBJ2-7; V: TRBV5-5; CDR3: CASSLGGLYADEQYF
D: TRBD2; J: TRBJ2-7; V: TRBV5-1; CDR3: CASSSGGSNEQYF
D: NA; J: TRBJ1-1; V: TRBV30; CDR3: CADGQNTEAFF
D: NA; J: TRBJ2-4; V: TRBV5-4; CDR3: CASSLGRGKNIQYF
D: TRBD2; J: TRBJ2-5; V: TRBV7-6; CDR3: CASSFGLAVQETQYF
D: NA; J: TRBJ2-5; V: TRBV29-1; CDR3: CSVGGHLRRETQYF
D: NA; J: TRBJ1-4; V: TRBV19; CDR3: CASSSGALATNEKLFF
D: NA; J: TRBJ1-3; V: TRBV4-3; CDR3: CASSQDFNSGNTIYF
D: NA; J: TRBJ1-2; V: TRBV7-9; CDR3: CASSLAGTGSGYTF
D: TRBD2; J: TRBJ2-1; V: TRBV29-1; CDR3: CSGGLAGREQFF
D: TRBD1; J: TRBJ2-6; V: TRBV29-1; CDR3: CSVRGTGGAGANVLTF
D: TRBD1; J: TRBJ2-3; V: TRBV7-9; CDR3: CASSFPWTGQTQYF
D: TRBD1; J: TRBJ1-5; V: TRBV19; CDR3: CASSIRGTGLGLDQPQHF
D: NA; J: TRBJ2-7; V: TRBV21-1; CDR3: CASSKTGQGGYEQYF
D: TRBD1; J: TRBJ1-2; V: TRBV27; CDR3: CASSLFRTGGNYGYTF
D: NA; J: TRBJ1-2; V: TRBV4-2; CDR3: CASSQALQGYYGYTF
D: NA; J: TRBJ2-7; V: TRBV5-4; CDR3: CASSLRGEQYF
D: TRBD1; J: TRBJ1-1; V: TRBV7-8; CDR3: CASSTGQGTEAFF
D: NA; J: TRBJ2-5; V: TRBV10-3; CDR3: CAISESWGQDLETQYF
D: TRBD1; J: TRBJ1-2; V: TRBV27; CDR3: CASSLAGKGAGGYTF
D: NA; J: TRBJ1-1; V: TRBV5-4; CDR3: CATSTGGMNTEAFF
D: NA; J: TRBJ1-1; V: TRBV27; CDR3: CASSLASGGWTEAFF
D: TRBD1; J: TRBJ2-7; V: TRBV6-1; CDR3: CASSAAITGGMYEQYF
D: TRBD2; J: TRBJ2-1; V: TRBV7-2; CDR3: CASRNLAGANEQFF
D: NA; J: TRBJ2-6; V: TRBV11-3; CDR3: CASSIALAGANVLTF
D: NA; J: TRBJ1-1; V: TRBV25-1; CDR3: CASMTTGGTEAFF
D: NA; J: TRBJ1-6; V: TRBV30; CDR3: CAWSLEAGGSPLHF
D: NA; J: TRBJ1-1; V: TRBV5-1; CDR3: CASSSTGTLNTEAFF
D: TRBD2; J: TRBJ2-5; V: TRBV2; CDR3: CASRTSGGQETQYF
D: NA; J: TRBJ1-1; V: TRBV6-6; CDR3: CASSGGGLSFF
D: TRBD1; J: TRBJ1-2; V: TRBV6-5; CDR3: CASSGGQGAYGYTF
D: TRBD2; J: TRBJ2-7; V: TRBV5-8; CDR3: CASSYPRGGRYEQYF
D: TRBD1; J: TRBJ2-7; V: TRBV19; CDR3: CASSKDREGEQYF
D: NA; J: TRBJ2-7; V: TRBV7-9; CDR3: CASSLLTAYEQYF
D: NA; J: TRBJ2-5; V: TRBV4-1; CDR3: CASSQERGVLMSETQYF
D: NA; J: TRBJ2-2; V: TRBV5-1; CDR3: CASRQYSGTAGTGELFF
D: NA; J: TRBJ1-3; V: TRBV5-1; CDR3: CASSLEDITGNTIYF